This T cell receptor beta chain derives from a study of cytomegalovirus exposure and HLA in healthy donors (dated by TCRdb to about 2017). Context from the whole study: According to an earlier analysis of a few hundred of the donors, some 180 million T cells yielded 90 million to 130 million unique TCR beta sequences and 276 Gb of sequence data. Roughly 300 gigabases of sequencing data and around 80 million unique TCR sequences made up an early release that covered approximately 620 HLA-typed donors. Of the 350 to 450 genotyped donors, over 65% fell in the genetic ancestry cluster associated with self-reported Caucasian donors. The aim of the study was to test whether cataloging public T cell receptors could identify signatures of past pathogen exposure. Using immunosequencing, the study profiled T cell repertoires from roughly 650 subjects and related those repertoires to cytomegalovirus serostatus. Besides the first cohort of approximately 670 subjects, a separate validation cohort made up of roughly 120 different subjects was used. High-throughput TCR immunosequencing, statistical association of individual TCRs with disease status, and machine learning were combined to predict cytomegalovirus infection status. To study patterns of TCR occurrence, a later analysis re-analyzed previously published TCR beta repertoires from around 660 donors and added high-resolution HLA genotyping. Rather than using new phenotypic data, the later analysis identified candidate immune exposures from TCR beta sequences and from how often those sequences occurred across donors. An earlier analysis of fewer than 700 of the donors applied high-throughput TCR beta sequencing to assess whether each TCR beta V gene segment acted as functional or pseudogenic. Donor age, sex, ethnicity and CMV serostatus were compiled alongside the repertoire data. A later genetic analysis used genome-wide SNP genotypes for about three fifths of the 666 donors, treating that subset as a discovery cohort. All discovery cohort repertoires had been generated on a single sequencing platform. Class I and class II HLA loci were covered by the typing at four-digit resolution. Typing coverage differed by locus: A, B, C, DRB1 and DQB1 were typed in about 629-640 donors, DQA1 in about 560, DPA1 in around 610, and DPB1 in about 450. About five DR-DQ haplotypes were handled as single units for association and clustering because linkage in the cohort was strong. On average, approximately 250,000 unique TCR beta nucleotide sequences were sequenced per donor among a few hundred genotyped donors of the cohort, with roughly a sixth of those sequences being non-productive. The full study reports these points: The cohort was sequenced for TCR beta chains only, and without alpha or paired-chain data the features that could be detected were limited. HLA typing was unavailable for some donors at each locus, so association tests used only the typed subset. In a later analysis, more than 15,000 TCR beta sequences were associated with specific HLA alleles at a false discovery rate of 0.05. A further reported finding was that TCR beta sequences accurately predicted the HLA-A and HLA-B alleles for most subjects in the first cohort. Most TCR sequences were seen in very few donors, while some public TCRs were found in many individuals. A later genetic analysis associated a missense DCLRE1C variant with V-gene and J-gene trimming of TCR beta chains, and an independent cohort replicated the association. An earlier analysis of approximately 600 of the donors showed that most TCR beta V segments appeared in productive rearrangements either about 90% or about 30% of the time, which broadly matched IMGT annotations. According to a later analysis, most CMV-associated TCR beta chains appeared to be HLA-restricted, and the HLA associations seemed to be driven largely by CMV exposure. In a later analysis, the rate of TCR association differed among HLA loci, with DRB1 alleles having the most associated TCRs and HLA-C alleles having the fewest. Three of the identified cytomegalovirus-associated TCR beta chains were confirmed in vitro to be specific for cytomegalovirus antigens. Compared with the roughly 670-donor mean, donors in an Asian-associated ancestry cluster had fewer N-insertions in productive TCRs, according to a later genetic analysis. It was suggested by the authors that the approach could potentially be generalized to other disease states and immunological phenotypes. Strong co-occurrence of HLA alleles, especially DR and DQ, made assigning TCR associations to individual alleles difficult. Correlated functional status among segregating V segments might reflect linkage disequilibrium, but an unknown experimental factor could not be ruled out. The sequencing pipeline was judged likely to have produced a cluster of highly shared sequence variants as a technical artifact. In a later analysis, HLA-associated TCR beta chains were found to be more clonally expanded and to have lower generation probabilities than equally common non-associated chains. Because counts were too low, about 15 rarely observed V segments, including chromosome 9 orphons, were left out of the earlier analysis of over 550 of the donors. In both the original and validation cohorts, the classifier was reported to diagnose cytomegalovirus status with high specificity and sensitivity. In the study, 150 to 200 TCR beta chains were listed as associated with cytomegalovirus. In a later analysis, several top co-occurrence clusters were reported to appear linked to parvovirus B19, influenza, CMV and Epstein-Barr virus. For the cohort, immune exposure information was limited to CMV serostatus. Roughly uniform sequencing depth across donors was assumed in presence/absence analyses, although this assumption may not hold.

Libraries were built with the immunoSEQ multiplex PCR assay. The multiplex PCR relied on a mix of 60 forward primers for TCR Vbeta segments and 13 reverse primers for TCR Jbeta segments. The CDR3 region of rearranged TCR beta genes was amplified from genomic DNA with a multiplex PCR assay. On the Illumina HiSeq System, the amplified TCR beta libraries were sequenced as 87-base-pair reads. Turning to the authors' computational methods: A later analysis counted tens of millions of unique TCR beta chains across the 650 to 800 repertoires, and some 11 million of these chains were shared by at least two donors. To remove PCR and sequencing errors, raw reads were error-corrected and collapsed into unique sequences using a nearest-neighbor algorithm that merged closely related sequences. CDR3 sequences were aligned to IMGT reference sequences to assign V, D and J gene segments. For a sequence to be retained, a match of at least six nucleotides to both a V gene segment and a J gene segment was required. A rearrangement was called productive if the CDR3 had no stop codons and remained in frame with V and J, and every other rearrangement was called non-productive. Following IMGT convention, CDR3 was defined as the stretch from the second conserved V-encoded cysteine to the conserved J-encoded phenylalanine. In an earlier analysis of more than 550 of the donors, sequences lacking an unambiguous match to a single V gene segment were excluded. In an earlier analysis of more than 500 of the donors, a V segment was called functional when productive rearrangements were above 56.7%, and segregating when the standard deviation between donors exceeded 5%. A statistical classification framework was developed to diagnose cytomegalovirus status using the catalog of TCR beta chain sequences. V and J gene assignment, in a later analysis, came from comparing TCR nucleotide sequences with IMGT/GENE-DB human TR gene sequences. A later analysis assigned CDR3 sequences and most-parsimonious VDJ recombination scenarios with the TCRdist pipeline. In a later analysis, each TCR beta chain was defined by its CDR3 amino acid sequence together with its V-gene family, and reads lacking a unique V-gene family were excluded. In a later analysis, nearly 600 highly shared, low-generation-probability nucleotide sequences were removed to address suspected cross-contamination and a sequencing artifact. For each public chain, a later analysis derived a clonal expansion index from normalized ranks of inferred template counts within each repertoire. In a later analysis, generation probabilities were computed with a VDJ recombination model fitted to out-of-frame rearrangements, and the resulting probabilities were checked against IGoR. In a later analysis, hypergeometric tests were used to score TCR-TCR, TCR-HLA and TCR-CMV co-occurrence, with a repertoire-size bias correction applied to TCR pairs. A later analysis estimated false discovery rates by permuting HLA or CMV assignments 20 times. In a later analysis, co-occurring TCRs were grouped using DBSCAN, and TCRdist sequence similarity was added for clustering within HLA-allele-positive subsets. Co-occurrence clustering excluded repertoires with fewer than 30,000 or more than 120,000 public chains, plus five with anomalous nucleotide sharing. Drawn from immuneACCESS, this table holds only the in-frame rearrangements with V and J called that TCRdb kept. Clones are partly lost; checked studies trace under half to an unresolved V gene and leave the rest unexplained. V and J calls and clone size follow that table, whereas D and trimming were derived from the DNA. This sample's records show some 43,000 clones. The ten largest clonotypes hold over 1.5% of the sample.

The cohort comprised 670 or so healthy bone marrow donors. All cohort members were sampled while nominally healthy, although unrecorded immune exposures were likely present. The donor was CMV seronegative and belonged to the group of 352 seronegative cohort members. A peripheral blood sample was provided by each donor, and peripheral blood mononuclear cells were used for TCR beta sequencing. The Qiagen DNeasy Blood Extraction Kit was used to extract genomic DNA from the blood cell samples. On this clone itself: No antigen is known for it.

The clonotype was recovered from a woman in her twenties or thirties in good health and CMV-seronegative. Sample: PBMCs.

This receptor has the CDR3 CSALGTSVQSSSYEQYF. The nucleotide sequence reads as follows: TGCAGCGCCTTGGGGACTAGCGTTCAATCCAGCTCCTACGAGCAGTACTTC. The chain is assembled from TRBV29-1 and TRBJ2-7, with 10 junctional bases fitting TRBD2. Its CDR3 holds 17 amino acids, cysteine through phenylalanine. The sequence is cut down to CDR3 DNA, 51 bases in frame from base 1. Here V drops 7 bases and J drops 0 bases, and the junction holds 15 bases not matched to any gene. CDR1 and CDR2, per the germline V gene, are SQVTM and ANQGSEA.